This TCR beta chain was identified during a study of OX40 agonist ivuxolimab in advanced cancers. Turning to the study itself: Three patients showed partial responses: one hepatocellular carcinoma and two cutaneous melanoma cases. Points from the study as a whole: Low levels of normalized T-cell clonal expansion also appeared in some nonresponders.

The repertoire was sequenced with immunoSEQ multiplex PCR; TCRdb's copy has only in-frame clones and lacks some. This sample has about 91,000 clones, with around 86% found just once. Regarding this clone: Its antigen is unidentified.

Trimming cost V 10 bases and J 6 bases; bases outside gene matches: 14. Germline assignment: CDR1 MDHEN and CDR2 SYDVKM. The CDR3 length is 15 residues. The chain employs TRBV28 and TRBJ2-1; 8 bases align to TRBD1. This TCR derives from an adult with an advanced solid tumor such as melanoma, head and neck, liver or kidney cancer. Sequencing was performed on CD4+ or CD8+ T cells sorted from blood, taken in a trial of the OX40 agonist ivuxolimab. CDR3 sequence: CATEFRTGILNEQFF. The CDR3 DNA reads as TGTGCCACCGAGTTCCGGACAGGGATCCTCAATGAGCAGTTCTTC.